The 2 T cell receptor beta chains given below trace back to one sample, sequenced in a study of siplizumab effects on memory and regulatory T cells. Method: immunoSEQ multiplex PCR; TCRdb's copy keeps in-frame clones and lacks some. The table shows tens of thousands of clones, with about 97% occurring only once. The sample consisted of naive CD4+ T cells sorted from blood. The source of these receptors is a human donor in good health.

The gene calls are TRBV11-3 and TRBJ1-6; perhaps TRBD1 as D (5 bases). Germline V gene data show CDR1 as SGHNT and CDR2 as YENEEA. CDR3 size: 14 residues. Deletions cut 3 bases from V and 5 bases from J, with 8 bases between. CDR3 region: CASSFGTHNSPLHF. The CDR3 nucleotides are TGTGCCAGCAGCTTCGGGACTCATAATTCACCCCTCCACTTT.

This sequence joins TRBV27 and TRBJ1-4, with 11 positions matching TRBD1. The ends lost 5 bases at V and 10 bases at J; junction bases unmatched: 9. Germline CDR1 and CDR2: MNHEY and SMNVEV (reference sequence). This CDR3 is 15 amino acids long. For the CDR3, the DNA is TGTGCCAGCAGTCCGCCGGGACAGGGGGTGACAAAACTGTTTTTT. Its translation: CASSPPGQGVTKLFF.